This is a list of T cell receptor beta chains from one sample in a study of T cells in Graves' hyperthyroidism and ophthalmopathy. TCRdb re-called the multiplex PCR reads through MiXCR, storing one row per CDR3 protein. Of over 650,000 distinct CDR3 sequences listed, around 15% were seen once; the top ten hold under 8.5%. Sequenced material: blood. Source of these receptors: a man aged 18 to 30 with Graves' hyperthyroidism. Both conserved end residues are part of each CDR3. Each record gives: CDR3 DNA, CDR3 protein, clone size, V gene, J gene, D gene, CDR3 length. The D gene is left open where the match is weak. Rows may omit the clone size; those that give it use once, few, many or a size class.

CDR3 DNA: TGCGCCAGCAGCCGATTCCCCGGGACAGGGGAGGGAGATACGCAGTATTTT
CDR3 protein: CASSRFPGTGEGDTQYF
clone size: .
V gene: TRBV4-3
J gene: TRBJ2-3
D gene: TRBD1
CDR3 length: 17

CDR3 DNA: TGTGCCAGCAGCTTAGCTGGCGGGAGGAATGAGCAGTTCTTC
CDR3 protein: CASSLAGGRNEQFF
clone size: many
V gene: TRBV7-2
J gene: TRBJ2-1
D gene: TRBD2
CDR3 length: 14

CDR3 DNA: TGCGCCAGCAGGATCGTCCTCATGAACACTGAAGCTTTCTTT
CDR3 protein: CASRIVLMNTEAFF
clone size: .
V gene: TRBV5-1
J gene: TRBJ1-1
D gene: .
CDR3 length: 14

CDR3 DNA: TGTGCCAGCTCCGCTCCCGGGACTAGCTACGAGCAGTACTTC
CDR3 protein: CASSAPGTSYEQYF
clone size: many
V gene: TRBV18
J gene: TRBJ2-7
D gene: TRBD2
CDR3 length: 14

CDR3 DNA: TGCAGTGCCCGACTAGCGGGAGGGCCGAGGAACGAGCAGTACTTC
CDR3 protein: CSARLAGGPRNEQYF
clone size: .
V gene: TRBV20-1
J gene: TRBJ2-7
D gene: TRBD2
CDR3 length: 15

CDR3 DNA: TGCAGTGCTAGTGGGGGTCTCTCCTACGAGCAGTACTTC
CDR3 protein: CSASGGLSYEQYF
clone size: few
V gene: TRBV20-1
J gene: TRBJ2-7
D gene: .
CDR3 length: 13

CDR3 DNA: TGTGCCAGCAGTGTTATAGGGTCTAGCGGGACTCGGAAGACCCAGTACTTC
CDR3 protein: CASSVIGSSGTRKTQYF
clone size: many
V gene: TRBV27
J gene: TRBJ2-5
D gene: TRBD2
CDR3 length: 17

CDR3 DNA: TGTGCCAGCAGCCTCCGTGACGGGGAGCTGTTTTTT
CDR3 protein: CASSLRDGELFF
clone size: few
V gene: TRBV28
J gene: TRBJ2-2
D gene: .
CDR3 length: 12

CDR3 DNA: TGTGCCAGCAGTTACTCGAACCCCACAGATACGCAGTATTTT
CDR3 protein: CASSYSNPTDTQYF
clone size: few
V gene: TRBV6-2/TRBV6-3
J gene: TRBJ2-3
D gene: .
CDR3 length: 14

CDR3 DNA: TGTGCCAGCAGCCACCCACAGGGTTGGACCGGGGAGCTGTTTTTT
CDR3 protein: CASSHPQGWTGELFF
clone size: few
V gene: TRBV14
J gene: TRBJ2-2
D gene: .
CDR3 length: 15

CDR3 DNA: TGTGCCAGCAGCCAAGATAGGCTAGCGGGCTCACACAATGAGCAGTTCTTC
CDR3 protein: CASSQDRLAGSHNEQFF
clone size: once
V gene: TRBV3-1
J gene: TRBJ2-1
D gene: TRBD2
CDR3 length: 17

CDR3 DNA: TGTGCCAGCAGCCAAGAGCCCGGACGGCCTCCGGATGAGCAGTTCTTC
CDR3 protein: CASSQEPGRPPDEQFF
clone size: many
V gene: TRBV3-1
J gene: TRBJ2-1
D gene: .
CDR3 length: 16

CDR3 DNA: TGTGCCAGCAGCACACCCTGGAGCACAGATACGCAGTATTTT
CDR3 protein: CASSTPWSTDTQYF
clone size: .
V gene: TRBV28
J gene: TRBJ2-3
D gene: .
CDR3 length: 14

CDR3 DNA: TGCAGCGTTGGGACTAGCGGGAGGGTAAATCTCTACGAGCAGTACTTC
CDR3 protein: CSVGTSGRVNLYEQYF
clone size: few
V gene: TRBV29-1
J gene: TRBJ2-7
D gene: TRBD2
CDR3 length: 16

CDR3 DNA: TGTGCCAGCAGCTTAGGACAGGGCCACAATCAGCCCCAGCATTTT
CDR3 protein: CASSLGQGHNQPQHF
clone size: .
V gene: TRBV7-2
J gene: TRBJ1-5
D gene: TRBD1
CDR3 length: 15

CDR3 DNA: TGTGCCAGCAGCACTTTACCCCGGGATCAGCCCCAGCATTTT
CDR3 protein: CASSTLPRDQPQHF
clone size: few
V gene: TRBV28
J gene: TRBJ1-5
D gene: .
CDR3 length: 14

CDR3 DNA: TGTGCCAGCAGGGGACTCTCTCCGGGCGAGCAGTACTTC
CDR3 protein: CASRGLSPGEQYF
clone size: .
V gene: TRBV3-1
J gene: TRBJ2-7
D gene: .
CDR3 length: 13

CDR3 DNA: TGTGCCAGCAGCTTAACAGGGACTAGTGGTGAGACCCAGTACTTC
CDR3 protein: CASSLTGTSGETQYF
clone size: few
V gene: TRBV7-3
J gene: TRBJ2-5
D gene: TRBD2
CDR3 length: 15

CDR3 DNA: TGTGCCGGACTAAAGGCGGGGTGGAACACTGAAGCTTTCTTT
CDR3 protein: CAGLKAGWNTEAFF
clone size: .
V gene: TRBV5-6
J gene: TRBJ1-1
D gene: .
CDR3 length: 14

CDR3 DNA: TGCAGCGTTGGGGTCCCCATTAGCGGGGTCTACGAGCAGTACTTC
CDR3 protein: CSVGVPISGVYEQYF
clone size: few
V gene: TRBV29-1
J gene: TRBJ2-7
D gene: TRBD2
CDR3 length: 15

CDR3 DNA: TGTGCCACCAGCAGAGAGGGACAGGGGTACTACGAGCAGTACTTC
CDR3 protein: CATSREGQGYYEQYF
clone size: many
V gene: TRBV15
J gene: TRBJ2-7
D gene: TRBD1
CDR3 length: 15

CDR3 DNA: TGTGCCAGCAGTTTAGTAGGGGGTAACTATGGCTACACCTTC
CDR3 protein: CASSLVGGNYGYTF
clone size: many
V gene: TRBV5-1
J gene: TRBJ1-2
D gene: .
CDR3 length: 14

CDR3 DNA: TGCAGTGCCCCCGCCATAGGAGCGAACACAGATACGCAGTATTTT
CDR3 protein: CSAPAIGANTDTQYF
clone size: many
V gene: TRBV20-1
J gene: TRBJ2-3
D gene: .
CDR3 length: 15

CDR3 DNA: TGTGCCAGCAGCCAAGATCTGGGACGGAACACTGAAGCTTTCTTT
CDR3 protein: CASSQDLGRNTEAFF
clone size: .
V gene: TRBV3-1
J gene: TRBJ1-1
D gene: .
CDR3 length: 15

CDR3 DNA: TGCAGCGCCCACTCCCTGGGGACAAGTCAAAGGGAGACCCAGTACTTC
CDR3 protein: CSAHSLGTSQRETQYF
clone size: few
V gene: TRBV29-1
J gene: TRBJ2-5
D gene: .
CDR3 length: 16

CDR3 DNA: TGTGCCTGGAGCGCGCAGGTGGACACCGAAAACATTCAGTACTTC
CDR3 protein: CAWSAQVDTENIQYF
clone size: few
V gene: TRBV30
J gene: TRBJ2-4
D gene: .
CDR3 length: 15

CDR3 DNA: TGTGCCAGCAGTGACCGTGCCCAGGGGGACACTGAAGCTTTCTTT
CDR3 protein: CASSDRAQGDTEAFF
clone size: few
V gene: TRBV6-1
J gene: TRBJ1-1
D gene: TRBD1
CDR3 length: 15

CDR3 DNA: TGCGCCAGCAGCCATGGGACAGGGGGCGAAGAGCAGTACTTC
CDR3 protein: CASSHGTGGEEQYF
clone size: few
V gene: TRBV4-1
J gene: TRBJ2-7
D gene: TRBD1
CDR3 length: 14

CDR3 DNA: TGTGCCAGCAGCTTATGGGGGCAAAATTACAATGAGCAGTTCTTC
CDR3 protein: CASSLWGQNYNEQFF
clone size: .
V gene: TRBV7-8
J gene: TRBJ2-1
D gene: .
CDR3 length: 15

CDR3 DNA: TGCAGTGCTATAAGGCTAGCGGGAGTATTAGAGCAGTTCTTC
CDR3 protein: CSAIRLAGVLEQFF
clone size: few
V gene: TRBV20-1
J gene: TRBJ2-1
D gene: TRBD2
CDR3 length: 14

CDR3 DNA: TGTGCCAGCAGCCATTATATAGGGATGGCCAATCAGCCCCAGCATTTT
CDR3 protein: CASSHYIGMANQPQHF
clone size: .
V gene: TRBV11-2
J gene: TRBJ1-5
D gene: .
CDR3 length: 16

CDR3 DNA: TGTGCCAGCAGCTCCGACATAGGGGCCGAGCAGTACTTC
CDR3 protein: CASSSDIGAEQYF
clone size: many
V gene: TRBV11-1
J gene: TRBJ2-7
D gene: .
CDR3 length: 13

CDR3 DNA: TGTGCCAGCAGTTTATCACTAGCGGGAGACGATACGCAGTATTTT
CDR3 protein: CASSLSLAGDDTQYF
clone size: few
V gene: TRBV27
J gene: TRBJ2-3
D gene: TRBD2
CDR3 length: 15

CDR3 DNA: TGTGCCACCCGACTAGCGAGCGGGGGGGAGCAGTACTTC
CDR3 protein: CATRLASGGEQYF
clone size: few
V gene: TRBV6-1
J gene: TRBJ2-7
D gene: TRBD2
CDR3 length: 13

CDR3 DNA: TGCAGTGCTCGTAGCGGGAGCTCCTACGAGCAGTACTTC
CDR3 protein: CSARSGSSYEQYF
clone size: few
V gene: TRBV20-1
J gene: TRBJ2-7
D gene: TRBD2
CDR3 length: 13

CDR3 DNA: TGCAGCGCCCGGAGGGAGGCCGGGGAGCTGTTTTTT
CDR3 protein: CSARREAGELFF
clone size: few
V gene: TRBV29-1
J gene: TRBJ2-2
D gene: .
CDR3 length: 12

CDR3 DNA: TGTGCCAGCAGCCCCTACGGGACACCCCAAGAGACCCAGTACTTC
CDR3 protein: CASSPYGTPQETQYF
clone size: .
V gene: TRBV7-2
J gene: TRBJ2-5
D gene: .
CDR3 length: 15

CDR3 DNA: TGTGCCAGCAATGCCGGGACAGGGGTGGATGAGCAGTTCTTC
CDR3 protein: CASNAGTGVDEQFF
clone size: few
V gene: TRBV6-1
J gene: TRBJ2-1
D gene: TRBD1
CDR3 length: 14

CDR3 DNA: TGTGCCAGCAACGGGGACAGGGCAGGAGGCTATGGCTACACCTTC
CDR3 protein: CASNGDRAGGYGYTF
clone size: few
V gene: TRBV7-9
J gene: TRBJ1-2
D gene: TRBD1
CDR3 length: 15

CDR3 DNA: TGTGCCAGCAAGGACGGCTCTGGAAACACCATATATTTT
CDR3 protein: CASKDGSGNTIYF
clone size: .
V gene: TRBV2
J gene: TRBJ1-3
D gene: .
CDR3 length: 13

CDR3 DNA: TGTGCCAGCTCACCCGGGTCAGGGGCGAGCAATCAGCCCCAGCATTTT
CDR3 protein: CASSPGSGASNQPQHF
clone size: many
V gene: TRBV18
J gene: TRBJ1-5
D gene: .
CDR3 length: 16

CDR3 DNA: TGCAGTGCTAGCCGGGGGCGCGATGGCTACACCTTC
CDR3 protein: CSASRGRDGYTF
clone size: few
V gene: TRBV20-1
J gene: TRBJ1-2
D gene: .
CDR3 length: 12

CDR3 DNA: TGTGCCAGCGCTCGGGACTCCTACGAGCAGTACTTC
CDR3 protein: CASARDSYEQYF
clone size: many
V gene: TRBV7-8
J gene: TRBJ2-7
D gene: .
CDR3 length: 12

CDR3 DNA: TGTGCCAGCAGATACGAAATGAACACTGAAGCTTTCTTT
CDR3 protein: CASRYEMNTEAFF
clone size: .
V gene: TRBV2
J gene: TRBJ1-1
D gene: .
CDR3 length: 13

CDR3 DNA: TGTGCCAGCAGTACTAGCGGGGACGTCTACGAGCAGTACTTC
CDR3 protein: CASSTSGDVYEQYF
clone size: many
V gene: TRBV28
J gene: TRBJ2-7
D gene: TRBD2
CDR3 length: 14

CDR3 DNA: TGTGCCAGTACCCTCGGGGGGGCTGCAGATACGCAGTATTTT
CDR3 protein: CASTLGGAADTQYF
clone size: .
V gene: TRBV19
J gene: TRBJ2-3
D gene: TRBD2
CDR3 length: 14

CDR3 DNA: TGTGCCAGCAGCTTACTGACTAGCGGGAGGGCCAAGGGAAATGAGCAGTTCTTC
CDR3 protein: CASSLLTSGRAKGNEQFF
clone size: many
V gene: TRBV11-2
J gene: TRBJ2-1
D gene: TRBD2
CDR3 length: 18

CDR3 DNA: TGTGCCAGCAGCGTATTGGGGGAGAGGGAGACCCAGTACTTC
CDR3 protein: CASSVLGERETQYF
clone size: many
V gene: TRBV9
J gene: TRBJ2-5
D gene: .
CDR3 length: 14